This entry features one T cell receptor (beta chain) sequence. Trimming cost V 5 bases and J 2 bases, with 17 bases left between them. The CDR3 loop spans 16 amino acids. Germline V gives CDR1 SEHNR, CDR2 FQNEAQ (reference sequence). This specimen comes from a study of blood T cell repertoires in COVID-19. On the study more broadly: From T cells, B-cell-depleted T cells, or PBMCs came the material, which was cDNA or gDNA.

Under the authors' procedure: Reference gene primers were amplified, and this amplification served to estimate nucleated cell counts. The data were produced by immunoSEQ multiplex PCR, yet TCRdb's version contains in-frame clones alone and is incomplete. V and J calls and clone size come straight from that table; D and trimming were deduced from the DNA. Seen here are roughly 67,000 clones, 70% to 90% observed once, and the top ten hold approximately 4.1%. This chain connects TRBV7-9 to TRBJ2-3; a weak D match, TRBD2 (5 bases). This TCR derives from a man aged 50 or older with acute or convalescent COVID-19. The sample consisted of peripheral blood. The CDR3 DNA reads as TGTGCCAGCAGCCGGGTGGACTCAATAGTCACAGATACGCAGTATTTT. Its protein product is CASSRVDSIVTDTQYF. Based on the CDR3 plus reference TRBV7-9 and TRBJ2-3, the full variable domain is DTGVSQNPRHKITKRGQNVTFRCDPISEHNRLYWYRQTLGQGPEFLTYFQNEAQLEKSRLLSDRFSAERPKGSFSTLEIQRTEQGDSAMYLCASSRVDSIVTDTQYFGPGTRLTVL.